The rows below give T cell receptor beta chains drawn from one sample of a study of cytomegalovirus exposure and HLA in healthy donors. TCRdb keeps only in-frame clones here, not all; method: immunoSEQ multiplex PCR. The table records more than 110,000 clones, around 70% of them present only once. Sequenced sample: PBMCs. The receptors come from a woman aged 55-69 years in good health and CMV-seropositive. Each CDR3 is given with its conserved first and last residue. The D gene is left open where the match is weak. Size is omitted from some rows. Given values are once, few, many or a class for expanded clones.

cdr3_nt,cdr3_aa,clone_size,j_call,d_call,v_call
TGTGCCAGCAGCCAAGACGTAAGGGTCGGGATAACTAATGAAAAACTGTTTTTT,CASSQDVRVGITNEKLFF,once,TRBJ1-4,.,TRBV14
TGTGCCAGCAGTTTCCCAGGTTTTACCGGGGAGCTGTTTTTT,CASSFPGFTGELFF,few,TRBJ2-2,.,TRBV28
TGTGCCAGCAGCTTGTTGGTAGCCGCCAATGAGCAGTTCTTC,CASSLLVAANEQFF,.,TRBJ2-1,.,TRBV5-8
TGTGCCAGCAGCCAAACACGTCAGAACACTGAAGCTTTCTTT,CASSQTRQNTEAFF,.,TRBJ1-1,.,TRBV6-1
TGTGCCAGCAGTGATGGGGGGGGCAGGGGGCTTTCCGAAACGCAGTATTTT,CASSDGGGRGLSETQYF,.,TRBJ2-3,.,TRBV2
TGTGCCAGCAGTCCCCGGTTGATAGATACGCAGTATTTT,CASSPRLIDTQYF,.,TRBJ2-3,.,TRBV27
TGTGCCAGCAGCGTCAGCGGGAGCAACTACAATGAGCAGTTCTTC,CASSVSGSNYNEQFF,.,TRBJ2-1,TRBD2,TRBV9
TGTGCCATCGGTCCCTACGGTGAGCAGTTCTTC,CAIGPYGEQFF,.,TRBJ2-1,.,TRBV10-3
TGTGCCAGCAGTTGGACAGGGGTAGTAAATGAGCAGTTCTTC,CASSWTGVVNEQFF,.,TRBJ2-1,TRBD1,TRBV27
TGTGCCAGCACCCTAGCGGAAAGCACAGATACGCAGTATTTT,CASTLAESTDTQYF,.,TRBJ2-3,TRBD2,TRBV9
TGTGCCAGCAGCTCCTCGGGGGGGAATACGCAGTATTTT,CASSSSGGNTQYF,.,TRBJ2-3,TRBD2,TRBV7-2
TGTGCCAGCAGCTCCCAGGGGCTTGAAGCTTTCTTT,CASSSQGLEAFF,.,TRBJ1-1,.,TRBV13
TGTGCCACTCGTGGGACAGGGGCTGGAAACACCATATATTTT,CATRGTGAGNTIYF,once,TRBJ1-3,TRBD1,TRBV10-3
TGTGCCAGCAGGCGGACAGTGGCGACTAATGAAAAACTGTTTTTT,CASRRTVATNEKLFF,.,TRBJ1-4,.,TRBV6-1
TGTGCCAGCAGCTTAAGGGGTGGAAATGAGCAGTTCTTC,CASSLRGGNEQFF,.,TRBJ2-1,.,TRBV7-9
TGTGCCAGCAGTTTATGGTCCAGGAAACAAGAGACCCAGTACTTC,CASSLWSRKQETQYF,.,TRBJ2-5,.,TRBV28
TGTGCCAGCAGCTTTTTCAACATGAACACTGAAGCTTTCTTT,CASSFFNMNTEAFF,.,TRBJ1-1,.,TRBV5-4
TGTGCCAGCAGCTTAGCGGCGGGACTGAACACCGGGGAGCTGTTTTTT,CASSLAAGLNTGELFF,.,TRBJ2-2,.,TRBV7-6
TGCGCCAGCAGCTTAGGACAGGGTCGGGATCAGCCCCAGCATTTT,CASSLGQGRDQPQHF,.,TRBJ1-5,TRBD1,TRBV5-1
TGTGCCAGCAGTGAGCTGGGACAGGGTAATTCACCCCTCCACTTT,CASSELGQGNSPLHF,.,TRBJ1-6,TRBD1,TRBV6-1
TGTGCCAGCAGTGTCCATAATGAAAAACTGTTTTTT,CASSVHNEKLFF,.,TRBJ1-4,.,TRBV6-5
TGTGCCAGCAGCCCGAGACAGGGGGCGAACACTGAAGCTTTCTTT,CASSPRQGANTEAFF,once,TRBJ1-1,TRBD1,TRBV11-2
TGTGCCAGCAGTTACGGAGCTAGCAGAGGATACGCAAAAAAGTATTTT,CASSYGASRGYAKKYF,.,TRBJ2-3,.,TRBV6-5
TGCAGCGTATCCCAGGGGAGAGGGACTGAAGCTTTCTTT,CSVSQGRGTEAFF,.,TRBJ1-1,.,TRBV29-1
TGTGCCAGCAGCTTTGGGACTTCCACCGGGGAGCTGTTTTTT,CASSFGTSTGELFF,.,TRBJ2-2,.,TRBV11-2
TGTGCCAGCAGCTTATCCCCTAGAATCGGGCCGGGGAATGAGCAGTTCTTC,CASSLSPRIGPGNEQFF,.,TRBJ2-1,.,TRBV7-3
TGTGCCAGCAGTTTATTGCCCGGCGAGCAGTACTTC,CASSLLPGEQYF,few,TRBJ2-7,.,TRBV6-5
TGTGCCAGCGGCCCCGGGGAGCTGTTTTTT,CASGPGELFF,.,TRBJ2-2,.,TRBV28
TGCGCCAGCAGCTTACAGGTTTCAGGGGAGACCCAGTACTTC,CASSLQVSGETQYF,.,TRBJ2-5,.,TRBV5-1
TGCGCCAGCAGCCGATCCGGGACTACCAATGAGCAGTTCTTC,CASSRSGTTNEQFF,.,TRBJ2-1,TRBD2,TRBV5-1
TGTGCCAGCAGCCAGGACTACACAGATACGCAGTATTTT,CASSQDYTDTQYF,few,TRBJ2-3,.,TRBV7-3
TGTGCCAGCAGTGAAGCGGCTAGCGCTAGCACAGATACGCAGTATTTT,CASSEAASASTDTQYF,.,TRBJ2-3,.,TRBV6-1
TGTGCCAGTCTCCAGGGGAATATGAACACTGAAGCTTTCTTT,CASLQGNMNTEAFF,few,TRBJ1-1,.,TRBV19
TGTGCCAGCAGTTCTCCAAACAGGGGGACAAATGAAGCTTTCTTT,CASSSPNRGTNEAFF,.,TRBJ1-1,TRBD1,TRBV28
TGTGCCAGCAGCCATGTTGGTTTCGGGGAGACCCAGTACTTC,CASSHVGFGETQYF,few,TRBJ2-5,.,TRBV11-2
TGTGCCAGCAGCCAAGAGCTAGCGGGAGGGCCGTCGAAAGAGACCCAGTACTTC,CASSQELAGGPSKETQYF,.,TRBJ2-5,TRBD2,TRBV14
TGTGCCAGCAGCGCAGGACAGGGGGTGTATCAGCCCCAGCATTTT,CASSAGQGVYQPQHF,.,TRBJ1-5,TRBD1,TRBV9
TGTGCCAGCAGCCCCGGACAGGGTCTTGCAACTAATGAAAAACTGTTTTTT,CASSPGQGLATNEKLFF,.,TRBJ1-4,TRBD1,TRBV11-2
TGTGCCAGCAGCCCGCGGACTAGCGGCAGCACAGATACGCAGTATTTT,CASSPRTSGSTDTQYF,.,TRBJ2-3,TRBD2,TRBV4-2
TGTGCCAGCAGAAGGCGGGAGCCAAGGGAGCAGTACTTC,CASRRREPREQYF,.,TRBJ2-7,TRBD2,TRBV28
TGTGCCTGGAGTACCCCCGGGACAGGGGGCTTCAACGAGCAGTACTTC,CAWSTPGTGGFNEQYF,.,TRBJ2-7,TRBD1,TRBV30
TGTGCCAGTAGTAGACCCACCGGGACTAGCACCGGGGAGCTGTTTTTT,CASSRPTGTSTGELFF,once,TRBJ2-2,TRBD2,TRBV19
TGTGCCAGCAGTTACTCGTACACTATGAACACTGAAGCTTTCTTT,CASSYSYTMNTEAFF,.,TRBJ1-1,.,TRBV6-5
TGTGCCAGCAGCCCAGGCCCCCTAGCGGGAGGTTACAATGAGCAGTTCTTC,CASSPGPLAGGYNEQFF,.,TRBJ2-1,TRBD2,TRBV7-6
TGCAGCGTTGTCCCCCCGGGACAAATCAATGAGCAGTTCTTC,CSVVPPGQINEQFF,.,TRBJ2-1,.,TRBV29-1
TGTGCCAGCAGTCGTAGCGCCCAAGAGACCCAGTACTTC,CASSRSAQETQYF,.,TRBJ2-5,.,TRBV7-2
TGTGCCAGCTCACCAGCCTTATTGGGCGGCAATCAGCCCCAGCATTTT,CASSPALLGGNQPQHF,.,TRBJ1-5,.,TRBV18
TGTGCCAGTAGGCTAGCGGGAGGTTACAATGAGCAGTTCTTC,CASRLAGGYNEQFF,once,TRBJ2-1,TRBD2,TRBV19
TGTGCCAGCCAGGCAAGTGGCGGGAGTGCGGAGACCCAGTACTTC,CASQASGGSAETQYF,.,TRBJ2-5,TRBD2,TRBV28
TGTGCCAGCAGTTTATACACCTACGAGCAGTACTTC,CASSLYTYEQYF,.,TRBJ2-7,.,TRBV28
TGTGCCAGTAGTACCCCCAGGGGGGCAGACTATGGCTACACCTTC,CASSTPRGADYGYTF,.,TRBJ1-2,TRBD1,TRBV19
TGTGCCAGCACGGGGGGGCGGGGGGCCAGTCAGCCCCAGCATTTT,CASTGGRGASQPQHF,few,TRBJ1-5,.,TRBV28
TGTGCCAGCTCACCGAAAGGGACAGGGGATGGCTACACCTTC,CASSPKGTGDGYTF,.,TRBJ1-2,TRBD1,TRBV18
TGTGCCAGCAAAGGGACTAGCGGGATGTACGAGCAGTACTTC,CASKGTSGMYEQYF,.,TRBJ2-7,TRBD2,TRBV2